In this sample, the clone carrying this TCR beta chain turned up a few times. Its antigen is as yet unknown. This sample is drawn from a study of T-cell memory formation after mild COVID-19. Looking at the study overall: Largely donor-specific sequence clusters came from two donors. The study's findings and limits: Clones contracting over day 15 to 85 were CD4/CD8 balanced, with later expanders leaning CD4+.

The CDR3 loop spans 13 amino acids. V lost 5 bases and J 0 bases, leaving 8 bases between the germline ends. Germline V gene sequence: CDR1 KGHSH, CDR2 LQKENI. TCRdb re-called the 5' RACE reads through MiXCR, storing one row per CDR3 protein. The data hold hundreds of thousands of distinct CDR3 sequences, with around 15% observed a single time. The sequence was collected from a man between 18 and 29 years old who had mild COVID-19 (a few samples of this study predate the infection). Cell type and time point are not known. The sequenced sample was PBMCs or a T cell subset sorted from them (not recorded which). The chain is built from TRBV18 and TRBJ2-7, with TRBD1 as a possible D gene (6 bases). Here the CDR3 reads CASSSGHSYEQYF. Here the CDR3 DNA reads TGTGCCAGCTCATCGGGACACTCCTACGAGCAGTACTTC.